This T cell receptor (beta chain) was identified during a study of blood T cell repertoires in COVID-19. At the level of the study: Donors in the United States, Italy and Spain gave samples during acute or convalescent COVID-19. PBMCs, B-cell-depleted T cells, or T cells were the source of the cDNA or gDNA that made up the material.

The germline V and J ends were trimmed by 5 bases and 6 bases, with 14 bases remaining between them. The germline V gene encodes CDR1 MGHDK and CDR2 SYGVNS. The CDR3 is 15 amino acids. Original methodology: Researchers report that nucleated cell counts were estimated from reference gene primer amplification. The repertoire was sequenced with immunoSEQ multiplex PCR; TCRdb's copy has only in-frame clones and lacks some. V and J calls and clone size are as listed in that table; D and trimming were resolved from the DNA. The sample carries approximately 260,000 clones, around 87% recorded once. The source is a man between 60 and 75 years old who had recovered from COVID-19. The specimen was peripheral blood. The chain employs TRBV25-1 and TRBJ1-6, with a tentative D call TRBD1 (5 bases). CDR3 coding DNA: TGTGCCAGCAGTCCCACCGGGGGAAGTAATTCACCCCTCCACTTT. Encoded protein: CASSPTGGSNSPLHF.